This is a list of T cell receptor beta chains from one sample in a study of cytomegalovirus exposure and HLA in healthy donors. Sequencing was performed with immunoSEQ multiplex PCR; in TCRdb, only in-frame clones are kept and a portion is missing. The data contain 150,000 or so clones, 85% to 90% of them singletons. The sample taken for sequencing was PBMCs. Source of these receptors: a woman under 30 in good health and CMV-seropositive. Each CDR3 is given with its conserved first and last residue. D genes are given only for firm matches. Some rows mark clone size as missing; the rest say once, few, many or name a class of expanded clone.

d_call j_call v_call clone_size cdr3_aa cdr3_nt
TRBD1 TRBJ2-6 TRBV19 NA CASKPTGTGNVLTF TGTGCCAGTAAGCCAACCGGGACAGGGAACGTCCTGACTTTC
NA TRBJ2-5 TRBV29-1 NA CSVFLLASVQETQYF TGCAGCGTTTTCCTACTTGCGTCGGTCCAAGAGACCCAGTACTTC
TRBD2 TRBJ2-5 TRBV27 NA CASGPGLAGGPQETQYF TGTGCCAGCGGCCCCGGACTAGCGGGGGGGCCCCAAGAGACCCAGTACTTC
NA TRBJ2-2 TRBV9 NA CASSVGGYTGELFF TGTGCCAGCAGCGTAGGAGGGTACACCGGGGAGCTGTTTTTT
TRBD1 TRBJ2-6 TRBV5-1 NA CASSEWGQGASGANVLTF TGCGCCAGCAGCGAATGGGGACAGGGTGCCTCTGGGGCCAACGTCCTGACTTTC
TRBD1 TRBJ2-5 TRBV5-8 NA CASSLGSGQSRETQYF TGTGCCAGCAGCTTGGGTTCGGGACAGAGCAGAGAGACCCAGTACTTC
TRBD1 TRBJ1-2 TRBV11-2 NA CASSAGQVRYGYTF TGTGCCAGCAGCGCTGGACAGGTCCGCTATGGCTACACCTTC
TRBD2 TRBJ2-7 TRBV18 NA CASSPPGGNREQYF TGTGCCAGCTCACCACCGGGAGGGAATCGGGAGCAGTACTTC
NA TRBJ1-1 TRBV10-1 NA CASSDHRRGNTEAFF TGCGCCAGCAGTGATCACAGGCGAGGGAACACTGAAGCTTTCTTT
NA TRBJ1-2 TRBV6-5 NA CASSTTANYGYTF TGTGCCAGCAGTACGACAGCTAACTATGGCTACACCTTC
NA TRBJ1-1 TRBV5-6 NA CASSLRLNTEAFF TGTGCCAGCAGCTTGAGACTAAACACTGAAGCTTTCTTT
NA TRBJ1-6 TRBV18 NA CASSPVFSNSYNSPLHF TGTGCCAGCTCCCCTGTTTTCAGTAACTCCTATAATTCACCCCTCCACTTT
TRBD1 TRBJ2-7 TRBV28 NA CASRAGTGVGYEQYF TGTGCCAGCAGGGCCGGGACAGGGGTCGGGTACGAGCAGTACTTC
NA TRBJ2-5 TRBV5-1 NA CASSLEGRGDSQYF TGCGCCAGCAGCTTGGAGGGCAGGGGGGATAGCCAGTACTTC
TRBD2 TRBJ2-5 TRBV28 NA CASTPAGGQETQYF TGTGCCAGCACCCCCGCGGGGGGCCAAGAGACCCAGTACTTC
TRBD1 TRBJ1-1 TRBV19 NA CASSMGQTNTEAFF TGTGCCAGTAGTATGGGACAGACGAACACTGAAGCTTTCTTT
NA TRBJ1-2 TRBV12-1 NA CASSFEGGQGYGYTF TGTGCCAGCAGCTTTGAGGGGGGACAGGGCTATGGCTACACCTTC
NA TRBJ2-7 TRBV7-9 NA CASSSRSYEQYF TGTGCCAGCAGCTCCAGATCCTACGAGCAGTACTTC
NA TRBJ1-1 TRBV27 few CAIAEAFF TGTGCCATCGCGGAAGCTTTCTTT
NA TRBJ2-7 TRBV4-1 once CASSLEESYEQYF TGCGCCAGCAGCTTAGAGGAATCCTACGAGCAGTACTTC
NA TRBJ2-3 TRBV9 NA CASSARGGGTDTQYF TGTGCCAGCAGCGCCAGGGGAGGGGGCACAGATACGCAGTATTTT
NA TRBJ2-7 TRBV27 once CASSLGPVTAYEQYF TGTGCCAGCAGTTTAGGGCCCGTAACAGCCTACGAGCAGTACTTC
NA TRBJ1-2 TRBV5-1 NA CASSLGPGVDGYTF TGCGCCAGCAGCTTGGGCCCAGGGGTGGATGGCTACACCTTC
NA TRBJ1-4 TRBV10-3 few CAISREAGEKLFF TGTGCCATCAGCCGGGAAGCGGGTGAAAAACTGTTTTTT
TRBD1 TRBJ1-5 TRBV30 NA CAWSGGQGAFQPQHF TGTGCCTGGAGCGGGGGACAGGGGGCATTCCAGCCCCAGCATTTT
NA TRBJ1-1 TRBV9 NA CASSYTVGGYTEAFF TGTGCCAGCAGCTACACCGTCGGGGGATACACTGAAGCTTTCTTT
TRBD1 TRBJ2-7 TRBV30 once CAWTSRQGAYEQYF TGTGCCTGGACCTCGAGGCAGGGGGCCTACGAGCAGTACTTC
TRBD2 TRBJ2-1 TRBV27 NA CASSFGGGYNEQFF TGTGCCAGCAGTTTTGGCGGGGGCTACAATGAGCAGTTCTTC
NA TRBJ2-1 TRBV19 NA CASRWANEQFF TGTGCCAGTAGATGGGCGAATGAGCAGTTCTTC
NA TRBJ2-7 TRBV27 NA CASSLTQGTSYEQYF TGTGCCAGCAGTTTAACCCAGGGTACGTCCTACGAGCAGTACTTC
TRBD2 TRBJ2-5 TRBV7-2 NA CASSLGLAGGLETQYF TGTGCCAGCAGCTTAGGGCTAGCGGGGGGGCTAGAGACCCAGTACTTC
TRBD1 TRBJ1-2 TRBV7-9 NA CASSAGQGFYGYTF TGTGCCAGCAGCGCAGGACAGGGGTTTTATGGCTACACCTTC
TRBD2 TRBJ2-1 TRBV6-5 NA CASSVSSGGANEQFF TGTGCCAGCAGTGTATCTAGCGGGGGGGCGAATGAGCAGTTCTTC
NA TRBJ1-2 TRBV20-1 NA CSAMGAYGYTF TGCAGTGCTATGGGAGCCTATGGCTACACCTTC
NA TRBJ1-1 TRBV4-1 NA CASSQEGSAEAFF TGCGCCAGCAGCCAAGAAGGGAGTGCTGAAGCTTTCTTT
NA TRBJ2-1 TRBV10-2 NA CASSETWGYLYNEQFF TGCGCCAGCAGTGAGACATGGGGCTACCTTTACAATGAGCAGTTCTTC
TRBD2 TRBJ2-1 TRBV9 NA CASSVNPSGGSSGYNEQFF TGTGCCAGCAGCGTTAACCCTAGCGGGGGGTCTTCGGGATACAATGAGCAGTTCTTC
TRBD1 TRBJ1-2 TRBV9 NA CASSPRDRDYYGYTF TGTGCCAGCAGCCCTCGGGACAGGGATTACTATGGCTACACCTTC
TRBD1 TRBJ1-6 TRBV27 NA CASSPIQGLESPLHF TGTGCCAGCAGTCCTATACAGGGGTTGGAATCACCCCTCCACTTT
NA TRBJ2-3 TRBV14 NA CASSRGLGGDTQYF TGTGCCAGCAGCCGGGGACTGGGGGGAGATACGCAGTATTTT
NA TRBJ1-5 TRBV7-2 NA CASSKGGGGQPQHF TGTGCCAGCAGCAAGGGCGGGGGTGGTCAGCCCCAGCATTTT